The rows below give T cell receptor beta chains drawn from one sample of a study of blood T cell repertoires in COVID-19. Produced via immunoSEQ multiplex PCR; TCRdb's table is partial and in-frame only. Among some 150,000 clones listed, around 87% were seen once. Sequencing was carried out using PBMCs or T cells enriched from blood (not recorded which). The source is a young woman with acute COVID-19. Both conserved end residues are part of each CDR3. D genes are given only for firm matches. Clone size is given for some rows only: seen once, a few or many times, or a class if the clone is expanded.

V,size,D,J,length,DNA,CDR3
TRBV27,NA,NA,TRBJ2-7,13,TGTGCCAGCAGTTTGGGGAGGACCCACGAGCAGTACTTC,CASSLGRTHEQYF
TRBV5-1,once,TRBD2,TRBJ2-1,15,TGCGCCAGCAGCTTGACTAGCGGTGTACTCGGTGAGCAGTTCTTC,CASSLTSGVLGEQFF
TRBV28,NA,TRBD1,TRBJ2-2,14,TGTGCCACCTCAGACAGGGACCCCACCGGGGAGCTGTTTTTT,CATSDRDPTGELFF
TRBV13,NA,NA,TRBJ2-7,18,TGTGCCAGCAGCTTGAGTTTTTTCTCTTACGCCGGTGAGGGCGAGCAGTACTTC,CASSLSFFSYAGEGEQYF
TRBV3-1/TRBV3-2,NA,TRBD2,TRBJ2-1,17,TGTGCCAGCAGCCAAGTTGAACTAGCGGGAGGGCACAATGAGCAGTTCTTC,CASSQVELAGGHNEQFF
TRBV5-1,once,TRBD2,TRBJ2-6,15,TGCGCCAGCAGCTTGAACCGCGGGGGAGCCAACGTCCTGACTTTC,CASSLNRGGANVLTF
TRBV10-3,NA,NA,TRBJ1-5,14,TGTGCCATCAGTGAGTCCCGCGACGGCCTAGTAGGACATTTT,CAISESRDGLVGHF
TRBV4-1,NA,NA,TRBJ2-2,16,TGCGCCAGCAGCCAAGAAAACAGGGTGGGGACCGGGGAGCTGTTTTTT,CASSQENRVGTGELFF
TRBV28,NA,NA,TRBJ2-1,17,TGTGCCAGCAGTTTATCTTCGCGCTCCGAAGCTCGTAATGAGCAGTTCTTC,CASSLSSRSEARNEQFF
TRBV6-2/TRBV6-3,NA,NA,TRBJ1-2,14,TGTGCCAGCAGTTACGTCCAGGGTTCGAATGGCTACACCTTC,CASSYVQGSNGYTF
TRBV10-3,NA,TRBD2,TRBJ2-5,18,TGTGCCATCAGCGATGAGGGGAGCGGGAGTTTATTTAGGGAGACCCAGTACTTC,CAISDEGSGSLFRETQYF
TRBV11-2,NA,NA,TRBJ1-1,16,TGTGCCAGCAGCTCGCAGGGAGGGGCCGGGTACACTGAAGCTTTCTTT,CASSSQGGAGYTEAFF
TRBV7-2,once,TRBD2,TRBJ2-3,18,TGTGCCAGCAGCTTAGATCTCTTACTAGCGGGAGGGGCAGATACGCAGTATTTT,CASSLDLLLAGGADTQYF
TRBV11-2,NA,TRBD1,TRBJ1-6,16,TGTGCCAGCAGCCCTCATTCCGGGACAGCCAATTCACCCCTCCACTTT,CASSPHSGTANSPLHF
TRBV2,NA,NA,TRBJ1-2,13,TGTGCCAGCACCCAGGGGCCTAACTATGGCTACACCTTC,CASTQGPNYGYTF
TRBV6-4,NA,TRBD1,TRBJ2-7,14,TGTGCCAGGGAAGGGACAGGCATACCTAGTGAGCAGTACTTC,CAREGTGIPSEQYF
TRBV5-1,NA,NA,TRBJ1-1,14,TGCGCCAGCAGCTGGTTCCAGGGTGGCACTGAAGCTTTCTTT,CASSWFQGGTEAFF
TRBV11-2,NA,NA,TRBJ2-3,17,TGTGCCAGCAGCTTAGAGTCAAGGGAGGCTGCCGCAGATACGCAGTATTTT,CASSLESREAAADTQYF
TRBV28,NA,TRBD1,TRBJ1-1,16,TGTGCCAGCAGCTACACCCTGACAGGGGGTCTCACTGAAGCTTTCTTT,CASSYTLTGGLTEAFF
TRBV30,NA,NA,TRBJ1-1,12,TGTGCCTGGAGTGCTTTCGGGGCTGAAGCTTTCTTT,CAWSAFGAEAFF
TRBV7-9,NA,TRBD1,TRBJ2-1,16,TGTGCCAGCAGCTTGGGGACAGGGTTTTCCTACAATGAGCAGTTCTTC,CASSLGTGFSYNEQFF
TRBV7-6,NA,TRBD2,TRBJ2-7,18,TGTGCCAGCAGCTTAGCCGTATCGGCTAGCGGGAGGGCCAGCGAGCAGTACTTC,CASSLAVSASGRASEQYF
TRBV6-6,NA,NA,TRBJ2-3,13,TGTGCCAGCAGCATGACTAACACAGATACGCAGTATTTT,CASSMTNTDTQYF
TRBV19,few,TRBD2,TRBJ2-3,17,TGTGCCAGTAGTATGCCGACTAGCGGGAGGCCCACAGATACGCAGTATTTT,CASSMPTSGRPTDTQYF
TRBV28,NA,NA,TRBJ1-1,14,TGTGCCAGCAGCCTTACCCCCCTACCGTCTGAAGCTTTCTTT,CASSLTPLPSEAFF
TRBV7-2,NA,NA,TRBJ2-7,19,TGTGCCAGCAGCTTAGGTGGGACTCAATATCCCCGGACCTCCTACGAGCAGTACTTC,CASSLGGTQYPRTSYEQYF
TRBV4-1,NA,TRBD1,TRBJ2-1,16,TGCGCCAGCAGCTGGGACAGTTTGAGCTCCTACAATGAGCAGTTCTTC,CASSWDSLSSYNEQFF